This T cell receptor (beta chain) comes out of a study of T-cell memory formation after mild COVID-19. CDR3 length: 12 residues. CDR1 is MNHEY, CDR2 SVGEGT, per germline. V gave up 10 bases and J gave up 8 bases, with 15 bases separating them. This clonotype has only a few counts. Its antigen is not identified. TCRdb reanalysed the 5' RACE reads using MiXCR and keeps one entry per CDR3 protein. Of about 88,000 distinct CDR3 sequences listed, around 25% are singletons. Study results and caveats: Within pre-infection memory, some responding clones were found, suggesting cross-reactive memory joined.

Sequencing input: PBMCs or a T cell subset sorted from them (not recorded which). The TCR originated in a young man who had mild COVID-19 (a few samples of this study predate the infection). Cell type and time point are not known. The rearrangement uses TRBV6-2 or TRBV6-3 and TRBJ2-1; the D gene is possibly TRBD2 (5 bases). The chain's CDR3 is CATGGRRDEQFF. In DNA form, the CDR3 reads TGTGCCACTGGAGGCCGGCGCGATGAGCAGTTCTTC.